Shown below are 27 T cell receptor beta chains from a single sample sequenced in a study of T cell responses to AZD1222 COVID-19 vaccine. The repertoire was sequenced with immunoSEQ multiplex PCR; TCRdb's copy has only in-frame clones and lacks some. Of some 88,000 clones in the sample, just over 90% are singletons; the top ten hold approximately 5.5%. This sample comprised peripheral blood, obtained on day 0 of AZD1222 vaccination. Every receptor here comes from an adult in good health.

This clone showed up just a few times. The gene calls are TRBV29-1 and TRBJ2-1; 9 bases match TRBD2. The junction had 9 bases not matched to a gene; V was cut back by 7 bases and J by 8 bases. The length of the CDR3 is 13 residues. Germline values: CDR1 SQVTM, CDR2 ANQGSEA. The CDR3 protein is CSAAGTSRDEQFF. CDR3 in DNA: TGCAGCGCTGCTGGGACTAGCAGGGATGAGCAGTTCTTC.

The chain joins TRBV28 to TRBJ1-6; perhaps TRBD1 as D (6 bases). V was pared by 3 bases and J by 5 bases, with 11 bases between. This CDR3 spans 15 amino acids. Germline values: CDR1 MDHEN, CDR2 SYDVKM. The CDR3 DNA reads as TGTGCCAGCAGTTTCGGGACACCGGATAATTCACCCCTCCACTTT. Its protein is CASSFGTPDNSPLHF.

This chain links TRBV28 with TRBJ1-5; D is perhaps TRBD1 (5 bases). The V and J ends lost 3 bases and 2 bases respectively, with 14 bases between them. This CDR3 contains 16 residues. CDR1 is MDHEN, CDR2 SYDVKM, per germline. The CDR3 loop is CASSLGPGRRNQPQHF. The DNA of the CDR3 is TGTGCCAGCAGTTTGGGTCCGGGGCGGCGCAATCAGCCCCAGCATTTT.

The chain uses TRBV5-4 and TRBJ2-1; D not certain. V shed 0 bases and J shed 0 bases, with 10 bases lying between them. The CDR3 is 16 residues long. Germline CDR1 SGHNT, CDR2 YYREEE (reference sequence). The DNA for the CDR3 is TGTGCCAGCAGCTTGGTGTACAAGAGCTCCTACAATGAGCAGTTCTTC. Residues: CASSLVYKSSYNEQFF.

The CDR3 nucleotides read TGTGCCAGCTCACCGCGCGCCCCGCCTAGCGGCTCCTACGAGCAGTACTTC. Residues: CASSPRAPPSGSYEQYF. The V call is TRBV18, the J call TRBJ2-7; 7 nucleotides align to TRBD2. The germline CDR1 and CDR2 sequences are KGHSH and LQKENI. V was clipped by 3 bases and J by 0 bases; unmatched bases: 11. The CDR3 is 17 amino acids. Variable domain in full (rest from reference TRBV18 and TRBJ2-7): NAGVMQNPRHLVRRRGQEARLRCSPMKGHSHVYWYRQLPEEGLKFMVYLQKENIIDESGMPKERFSAEFPKEGPSILRIQQVVRGDSAAYFCASSPRAPPSGSYEQYFGPGTRLTVT.

The chain links TRBV28 to TRBJ1-2, with D possibly being TRBD1 (6 bases). There are 13 residues in the CDR3. Between the trimmed V and J ends, which lost 1 base and 7 bases, there was a span of 10 bases. Germline-derived CDR1 and CDR2 are MDHEN and SYDVKM. The DNA of the CDR3 is TGTGCCAGCAGTTTATACAGGGAGAGTGGCTACACCTTC. Its protein product is CASSLYRESGYTF.

The chain is built from TRBV11-3 and TRBJ2-1; maybe TRBD2 (6 bases). V was trimmed by 4 bases and J by 3 bases, leaving 13 bases between them. The CDR3 contains 15 residues. Germline CDR1 is SGHNT and CDR2 is YENEEA. The CDR3 sequence: CASSSLFGSYNEQFF. Here the CDR3 DNA reads TGTGCCAGCAGCTCCCTCTTCGGGAGCTACAATGAGCAGTTCTTC.

The chain joins TRBV18 to TRBJ1-3; 7 bases map to TRBD1. Germline CDR1 and CDR2: KGHSH and LQKENI. J gave up 2 bases and V 4 bases, and 8 bases lay outside the gene matches. The CDR3 contains 16 residues. CDR3 loop: CASSQSNTGAGNTIYF. For the CDR3, the DNA is TGTGCCAGCTCACAATCGAATACAGGGGCTGGAAACACCATATATTTT.

The J gene is TRBJ1-2, the V gene TRBV28, with TRBD1 as a possible D gene (6 bases). CDR3 length: 14 residues. Germline CDR1 reads MDHEN; CDR2 reads SYDVKM. The V and J ends lost 5 bases and 7 bases respectively, with 17 bases between them. CDR3 sequence: CASSPPAGAGGYTF. In nucleotides, the CDR3 is TGTGCCAGCAGTCCACCGGCGGGGGCGGGTGGCTACACCTTC.

This clone was found once. The rearrangement links TRBV5-1 to TRBJ1-2; perhaps TRBD1 as D (5 bases). The CDR3 consists of 13 residues. The V end was cut by 4 bases, the J end by 4 bases, with 11 bases between. The V gene's germline CDR1 is SGHRS and CDR2 YFSETQ. In nucleotides, the CDR3 is TGCGCCAGCAGCCTAGACAGTGGCTATGGCTACACCTTC. Its protein product is CASSLDSGYGYTF.

The rearrangement joins TRBV28 to TRBJ1-5, with 7 bases matching TRBD1. J lost 4 bases, V lost 7 bases, and 13 bases had no gene match. CDR3 length equals 16 residues. Germline lookup yields CDR1 MDHEN and CDR2 SYDVKM. In DNA, the CDR3 is TGTGCCAGCACCTCCGGAAGGGGGCAGGGGAATCAGCCCCAGCATTTT. Translating gives CASTSGRGQGNQPQHF.

This rearrangement joins TRBV27 to TRBJ2-7; TRBD2 agrees at 11 bases. Germline V CDR1 and CDR2: MNHEY, SMNVEV (reference sequence). With 4 bases clipped from V and 4 bases from J, the junction kept 3 bases outside the gene matches. The CDR3 covers 14 residues. The CDR3 nucleotides read TGTGCCAGCAGTTCGGCTAGCGGGAGGTACGAGCAGTACTTC. Amino acid sequence: CASSSASGRYEQYF.

CDR3 DNA: TGTGCCAGCAGCCAAAAGACTAGAGGCACAGATACGCAGTATTTT. Protein: CASSQKTRGTDTQYF. The chain is built from TRBV3-1 (or the pseudogene TRBV3-2) and TRBJ2-3; TRBD2 might be the D (6 bases). The germline V and J ends were trimmed by 2 bases and 1 base, with 10 bases remaining between them. The CDR3 loop spans 15 amino acids. From germline, CDR1 is LGHDT and CDR2 YNNKEL (reference sequence).

This clone was picked up one time. This chain connects TRBV28 to TRBJ1-5; D not certain. Germline V gene data show CDR1 as MDHEN and CDR2 as SYDVKM. The V end lost 1 base, the J end lost 1 base, and 5 bases lay between the germline ends. The CDR3 runs 14 residues. The CDR3 sequence is CASSLYDSNQPQHF. The CDR3 region has the DNA TGTGCCAGCAGTTTATACGACAGCAATCAGCCCCAGCATTTT.

The chain has TRBV24-1 and TRBJ2-1; D may match TRBD1 or TRBD2 (5 bases each). The CDR3 is 14 residues long. Germline V gene sequence: CDR1 KGHDR, CDR2 SFDVKD. Trimming stripped 1 base from V and 10 bases from J, with 13 bases between. The CDR3 DNA is TGTGCCACCAGTGATTTCGGTCCGGGGCTGGAGCAGTTCTTC. This gives the protein CATSDFGPGLEQFF.

J is TRBJ1-1 and V is TRBV5-1, with TRBD1 matching 7 bases. V lost 4 bases to trimming and J lost 3 bases; unmatched junction nucleotides: 9. CDR1 and CDR2 from the germline V gene are SGHRS and YFSETQ. The CDR3 is made up of 15 amino acids. The CDR3 region is CASSGPGTADTEAFF. The CDR3 DNA sequence: TGCGCCAGCAGCGGCCCCGGGACAGCGGACACTGAAGCTTTCTTT.

This chain uses TRBV28 with TRBJ2-7; D remains ambiguous. The CDR3 contains 15 residues. V lost 1 base and J 1 base, leaving 11 bases between the germline ends. From germline, CDR1 is MDHEN and CDR2 SYDVKM. The CDR3 spells CASSLYFDGSYEQYF. The CDR3 DNA is TGTGCCAGCAGTTTATATTTTGACGGATCCTACGAGCAGTACTTC.

This chain links TRBV7-9 with TRBJ2-5; D perhaps matches TRBD1 (6 bases). Germline values: CDR1 SEHNR, CDR2 FQNEAQ (reference sequence). Trimming took off 4 bases at V and 13 bases at J, with 16 bases between the two ends. The CDR3 is made up of 12 amino acids. The CDR3: CASSSNPGQPYF. CDR3 nucleotides: TGTGCCAGCAGCTCAAACCCGGGACAACCGTACTTC.

A single count supports this clone. The chain employs TRBV5-4 and TRBJ2-1; D is perhaps TRBD2 (6 bases). CDR1 and CDR2 from the germline V gene are SGHNT and YYREEE (reference sequence). V lost 4 bases, J lost 1 base, and 15 bases lay in between. This CDR3 region has 16 residues. In DNA, the CDR3 is TGTGCCAGCAGCACCCCCACGGGGGAGTCCTACAATGAGCAGTTCTTC. Encoded protein: CASSTPTGESYNEQFF.

The table lists this clone with a count of one. V usage is TRBV28 and J usage is TRBJ2-7; D may correspond to TRBD1 or TRBD2 (5 bases each). Trimming removed 5 bases at V and 0 bases at J, with 8 bases between. The CDR3 is 13 residues long. Germline V gene data show CDR1 as MDHEN and CDR2 as SYDVKM. The CDR3, as DNA: TGTGCCAGCAGTGGGGACGGCTCCTACGAGCAGTACTTC. Protein: CASSGDGSYEQYF.

The table lists this clone with a count of one. J is TRBJ2-7 and V is TRBV13; 8 nucleotides line up with TRBD2. The length of the CDR3 is 16 residues. From germline, CDR1 is PRHDT and CDR2 FYEKMQ (reference sequence). J lost 5 bases, V lost 0 bases, and 9 bases had no gene match. The CDR3 DNA reads TGTGCCAGCAGCTTAGGGTCTGGCGGGAGGATGCACGAGCAGTACTTC. Translation gives CASSLGSGGRMHEQYF. Full variable domain (rest looked up from reference TRBV13 and TRBJ2-7): AAGVIQSPRHLIKEKRETATLKCYPIPRHDTVYWYQQGPGQDPQFLISFYEKMQSDKGSIPDRFSAQQFSDYHSELNMSSLELGDSALYFCASSLGSGGRMHEQYFGPGTRLTVT.

This chain connects TRBV19 to TRBJ1-2; 9 positions agree with TRBD1. CDR1 and CDR2 (germline): LNHDA, SQIVND (reference sequence). Unmatched junction bases numbered 6, after V lost 4 bases and J lost 3 bases. CDR3 length equals 15 residues. The DNA for the CDR3 is TGTGCCAGTAGTACCCAAGGACAGGGGTACTATGGCTACACCTTC. Amino acid sequence: CASSTQGQGYYGYTF.

This rearrangement joins TRBV19 to TRBJ1-2, with TRBD1 identical over 9 bases. The CDR3 runs to 14 residues. Germline lookup yields CDR1 LNHDA and CDR2 SQIVND (reference sequence). V dropped 8 bases and J dropped 4; count of bases not matched to a gene: 8. As DNA, the CDR3 is TGTGCCAGTGGTAGGGAGACAGGGGGCTATGGCTACACCTTC. Encoded protein: CASGRETGGYGYTF. The variable domain in full, completed from reference TRBV19 and TRBJ1-2, reads DGGITQSPKYLFRKEGQNVTLSCEQNLNHDAMYWYRQDPGQGLRLIYYSQIVNDFQKGDIAEGYSVSREKKESFPLTVTSAQKNPTAFYLCASGRETGGYGYTFGSGTRLTVV.

The chain combines TRBV27 with TRBJ2-1; 7 bases are a match to TRBD1. Losses at the gene ends were 2 bases for V and 5 bases for J; bases not matched to a gene: 3. The CDR3 consists of 14 residues. Germline V gene sequence: CDR1 MNHEY, CDR2 SMNVEV (reference sequence). CDR3 residues: CASSLGTANNEQFF. The CDR3, as DNA: TGTGCCAGCAGTTTAGGGACAGCCAACAATGAGCAGTTCTTC.

The gene calls are TRBV7-9 and TRBJ1-4, with a weak D call TRBD1 (6 bases). The CDR3 extends over 13 amino acids. V dropped 2 bases and J dropped 7 bases, with 8 bases sitting between them. Germline CDR1 reads SEHNR; CDR2 reads FQNEAQ (reference sequence). CDR3 loop: CASSLRGVEKLFF. The CDR3 DNA follows: TGTGCCAGCAGCTTAAGGGGGGTTGAAAAACTGTTTTTT.

This clone was recorded once. The rearrangement joins TRBV6-2 or TRBV6-3 to TRBJ1-2; perhaps TRBD1 as D (5 bases). The CDR3 runs to 14 residues. Germline V lookup: CDR1 MNHEY, CDR2 SVGEGT. V gave up 3 bases and J gave up 6 bases, with 14 bases separating them. In nucleotides, the CDR3 is TGTGCCAGCAGTTATGGACTCCCGGGGGATGGCTACACCTTC. Protein sequence: CASSYGLPGDGYTF.

The J gene is TRBJ2-1, the V gene TRBV28; D not certain. There are 16 residues in the CDR3. Germline CDR1 and CDR2: MDHEN and SYDVKM. V lost 2 bases and J lost 4, with 15 bases in between. The CDR3 loop reads CASSLVMASAYNEQFF. CDR3 DNA: TGTGCCAGCAGTTTAGTTATGGCCTCGGCTTACAATGAGCAGTTCTTC.